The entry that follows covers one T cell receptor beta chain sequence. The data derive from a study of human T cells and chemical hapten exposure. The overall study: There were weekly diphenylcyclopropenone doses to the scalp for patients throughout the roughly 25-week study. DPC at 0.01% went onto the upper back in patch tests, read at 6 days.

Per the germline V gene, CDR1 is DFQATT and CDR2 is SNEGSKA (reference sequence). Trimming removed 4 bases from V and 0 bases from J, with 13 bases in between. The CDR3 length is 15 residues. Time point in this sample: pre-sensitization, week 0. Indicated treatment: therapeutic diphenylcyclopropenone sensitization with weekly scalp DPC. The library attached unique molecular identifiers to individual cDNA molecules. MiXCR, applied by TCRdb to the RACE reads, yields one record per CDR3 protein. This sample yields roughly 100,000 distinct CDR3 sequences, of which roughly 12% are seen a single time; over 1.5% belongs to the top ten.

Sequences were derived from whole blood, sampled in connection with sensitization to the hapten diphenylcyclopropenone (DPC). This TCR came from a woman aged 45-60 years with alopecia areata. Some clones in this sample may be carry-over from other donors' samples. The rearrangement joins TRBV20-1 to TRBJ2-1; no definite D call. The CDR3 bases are TGCAGTGCTACGGGCCCCCCAAGCTCCTACAATGAGCAGTTCTTC. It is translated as CSATGPPSSYNEQFF.